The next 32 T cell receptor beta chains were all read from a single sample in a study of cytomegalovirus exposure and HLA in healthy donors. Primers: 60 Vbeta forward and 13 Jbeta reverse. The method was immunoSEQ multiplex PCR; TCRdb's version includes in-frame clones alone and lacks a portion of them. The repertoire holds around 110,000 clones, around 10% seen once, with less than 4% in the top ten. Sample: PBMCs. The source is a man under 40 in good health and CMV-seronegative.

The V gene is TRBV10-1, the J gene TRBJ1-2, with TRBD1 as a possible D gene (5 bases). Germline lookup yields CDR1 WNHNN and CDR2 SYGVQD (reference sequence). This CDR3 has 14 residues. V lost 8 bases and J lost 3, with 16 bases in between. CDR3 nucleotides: TGCGCCAGCCGCGACCGGGGGGTCCACTATGGCTACACCTTC. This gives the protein CASRDRGVHYGYTF.

Here the CDR3 DNA reads TGTGCCACCAGCAGGACACCCACTGAAGCTTTCTTT. This translates into CATSRTPTEAFF. V is TRBV15 and J is TRBJ1-1; D remains unclear. The V gene lost 3 bases and the J gene lost 4 bases, with 6 bases spanning the gap. The CDR3 loop spans 12 amino acids. CDR1 is LNHNV, CDR2 YYDKDF, per germline (reference sequence).

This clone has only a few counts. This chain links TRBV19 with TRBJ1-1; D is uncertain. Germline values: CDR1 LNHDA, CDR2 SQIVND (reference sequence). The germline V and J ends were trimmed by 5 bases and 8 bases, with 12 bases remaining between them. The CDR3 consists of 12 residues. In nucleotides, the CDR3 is TGTGCCAGTAGTTTCGCTGGAGCGGAAGCTTTCTTT. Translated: CASSFAGAEAFF.

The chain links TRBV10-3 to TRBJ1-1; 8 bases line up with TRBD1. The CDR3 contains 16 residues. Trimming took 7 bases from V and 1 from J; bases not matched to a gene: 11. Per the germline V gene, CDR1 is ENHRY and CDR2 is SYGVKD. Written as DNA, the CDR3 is TGTGCCATCACCAATAGAGCCGGGACAGGGAACACTGAAGCTTTCTTT. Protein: CAITNRAGTGNTEAFF.

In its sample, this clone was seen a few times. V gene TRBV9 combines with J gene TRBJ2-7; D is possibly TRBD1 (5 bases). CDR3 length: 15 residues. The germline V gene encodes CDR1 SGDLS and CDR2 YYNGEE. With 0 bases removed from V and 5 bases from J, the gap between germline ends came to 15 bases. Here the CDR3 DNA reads TGTGCCAGCAGCGTAGCTGCAGGGATTTTCGACGAGCAGTACTTC. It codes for CASSVAAGIFDEQYF.

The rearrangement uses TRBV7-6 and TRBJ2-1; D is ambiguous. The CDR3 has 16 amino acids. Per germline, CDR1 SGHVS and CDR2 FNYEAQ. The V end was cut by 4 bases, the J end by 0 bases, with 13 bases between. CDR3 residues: CASSSALSSSYNEQFF. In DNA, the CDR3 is TGTGCCAGCAGCTCTGCACTCTCGAGCTCCTACAATGAGCAGTTCTTC.

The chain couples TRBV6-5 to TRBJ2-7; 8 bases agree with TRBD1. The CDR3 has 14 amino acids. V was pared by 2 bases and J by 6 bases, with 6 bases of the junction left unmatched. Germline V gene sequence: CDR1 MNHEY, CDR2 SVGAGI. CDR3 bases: TGTGCCAGCAGTTACAGGACAGGGTGGTCCGAGCAGTACTTC. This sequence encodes CASSYRTGWSEQYF.

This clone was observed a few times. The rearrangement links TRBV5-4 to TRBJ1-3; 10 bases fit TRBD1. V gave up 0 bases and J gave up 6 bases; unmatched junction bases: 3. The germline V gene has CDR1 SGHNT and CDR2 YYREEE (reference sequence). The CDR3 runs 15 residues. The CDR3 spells CASSLEGQGKNTIYF. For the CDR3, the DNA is TGTGCCAGCAGCTTGGAGGGACAGGGGAAAAACACCATATATTTT.

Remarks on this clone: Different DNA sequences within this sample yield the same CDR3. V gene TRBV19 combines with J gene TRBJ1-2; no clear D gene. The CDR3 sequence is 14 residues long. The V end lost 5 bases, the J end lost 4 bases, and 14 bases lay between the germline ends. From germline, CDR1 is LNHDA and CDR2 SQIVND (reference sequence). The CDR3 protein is CASSASGGLYGYTF. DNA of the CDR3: TGTGCCAGTAGTGCATCCGGAGGTCTCTATGGCTACACCTTC. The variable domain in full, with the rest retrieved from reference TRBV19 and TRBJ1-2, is DGGITQSPKYLFRKEGQNVTLSCEQNLNHDAMYWYRQDPGQGLRLIYYSQIVNDFQKGDIAEGYSVSREKKESFPLTVTSAQKNPTAFYLCASSASGGLYGYTFGSGTRLTVV.

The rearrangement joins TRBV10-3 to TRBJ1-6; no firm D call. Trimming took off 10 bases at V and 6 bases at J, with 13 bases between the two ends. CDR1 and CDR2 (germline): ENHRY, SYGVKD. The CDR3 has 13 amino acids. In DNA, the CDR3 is TGTGCCACACTGGGGAGCCCTAATTCACCCCTCCACTTT. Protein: CATLGSPNSPLHF.

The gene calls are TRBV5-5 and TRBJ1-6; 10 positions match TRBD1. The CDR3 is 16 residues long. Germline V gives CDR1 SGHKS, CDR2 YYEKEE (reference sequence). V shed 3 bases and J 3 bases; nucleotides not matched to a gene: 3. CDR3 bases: TGTGCCAGCAGCTCTAGGACAGGGGGCTATAATTCACCCCTCCACTTT. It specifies CASSSRTGGYNSPLHF.

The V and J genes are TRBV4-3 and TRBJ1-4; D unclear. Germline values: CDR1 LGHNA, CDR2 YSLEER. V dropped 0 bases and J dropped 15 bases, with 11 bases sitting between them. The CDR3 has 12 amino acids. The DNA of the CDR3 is TGCGCCAGCAGCCAAGATGAGGGAAAGTTGTTTTTT. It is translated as CASSQDEGKLFF.

CDR3 amino acids: CSVEEQSTDTQYF. The CDR3 DNA reads TGCAGCGTTGAAGAACAAAGCACAGATACGCAGTATTTT. V gene TRBV29-1 combines with J gene TRBJ2-3; no definite D call. V shed 0 bases and J shed 0 bases, with 4 bases lying between them. The CDR3 is 13 residues long. Germline CDR1 reads SQVTM; CDR2 reads ANQGSEA.

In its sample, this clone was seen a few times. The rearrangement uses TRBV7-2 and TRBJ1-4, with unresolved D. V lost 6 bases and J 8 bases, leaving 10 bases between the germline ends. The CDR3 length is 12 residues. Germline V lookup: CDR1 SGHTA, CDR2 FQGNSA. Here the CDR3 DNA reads TGTGCCAGCAGTCGCAGTAGCGAAAAACTGTTTTTT. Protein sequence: CASSRSSEKLFF.

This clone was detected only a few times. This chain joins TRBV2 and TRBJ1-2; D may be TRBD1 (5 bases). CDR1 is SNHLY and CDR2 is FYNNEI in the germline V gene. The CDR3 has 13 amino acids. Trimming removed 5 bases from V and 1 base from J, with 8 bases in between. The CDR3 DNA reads TGTGCCAGCAGTTACACAGGTAACTATGGCTACACCTTC. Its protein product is CASSYTGNYGYTF.

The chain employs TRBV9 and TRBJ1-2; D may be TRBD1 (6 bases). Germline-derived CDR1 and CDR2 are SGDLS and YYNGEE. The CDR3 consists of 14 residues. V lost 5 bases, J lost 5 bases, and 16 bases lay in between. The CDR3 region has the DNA TGTGCCAGCAGGAAGGACGGGGACAATTATGGCTACACCTTC. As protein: CASRKDGDNYGYTF. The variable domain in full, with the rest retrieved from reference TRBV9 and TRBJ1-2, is DSGVTQTPKHLITATGQRVTLRCSPRSGDLSVYWYQQSLDQGLQFLIQYYNGEERAKGNILERFSAQQFPDLHSELNLSSLELGDSALYFCASRKDGDNYGYTFGSGTRLTVV.

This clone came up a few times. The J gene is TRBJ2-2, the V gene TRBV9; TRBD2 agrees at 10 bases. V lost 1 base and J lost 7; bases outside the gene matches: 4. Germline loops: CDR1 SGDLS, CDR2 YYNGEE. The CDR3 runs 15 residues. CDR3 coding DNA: TGTGCCAGCAGCGTAATGGGACTAGCGAACGGGGAGCTGTTTTTT. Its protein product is CASSVMGLANGELFF.

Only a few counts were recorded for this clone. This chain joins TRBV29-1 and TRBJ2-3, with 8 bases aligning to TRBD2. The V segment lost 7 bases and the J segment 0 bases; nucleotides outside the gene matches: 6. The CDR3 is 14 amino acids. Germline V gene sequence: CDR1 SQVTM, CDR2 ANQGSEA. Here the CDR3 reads CSAKLAVSTDTQYF. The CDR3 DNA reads TGCAGCGCAAAACTAGCGGTTAGCACAGATACGCAGTATTTT.

The CDR3 is CASSLRLQLGGWTDTQYF. CDR3 nucleotide sequence: TGTGCCAGCAGCTTGAGGCTACAGCTTGGGGGCTGGACAGATACGCAGTATTTT. This rearrangement joins TRBV5-5 to TRBJ2-3; maybe TRBD1 (6 bases). Trimming cost V 1 base and J 3 bases, with 21 bases left between them. Germline V gene data show CDR1 as SGHKS and CDR2 as YYEKEE (reference sequence). The CDR3 spans 18 residues.

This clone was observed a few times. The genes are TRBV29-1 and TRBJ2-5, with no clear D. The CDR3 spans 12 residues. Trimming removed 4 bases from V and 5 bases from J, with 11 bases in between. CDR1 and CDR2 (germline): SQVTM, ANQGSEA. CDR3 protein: CSVVAVRETQYF. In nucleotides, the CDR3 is TGCAGCGTTGTGGCGGTGCGGGAGACCCAGTACTTC.

The CDR3 is CASSYPGGSHGYTF. The CDR3 nucleotides are TGTGCCAGCAGCTACCCGGGGGGGAGCCATGGCTACACCTTC. J is TRBJ1-2 and V is TRBV6-5; weak D call: TRBD1 (5 bases). Trimming pared 6 bases from V and 6 bases from J, leaving 17 bases between. The CDR3 has 14 amino acids. Germline CDR1 reads MNHEY; CDR2 reads SVGAGI.

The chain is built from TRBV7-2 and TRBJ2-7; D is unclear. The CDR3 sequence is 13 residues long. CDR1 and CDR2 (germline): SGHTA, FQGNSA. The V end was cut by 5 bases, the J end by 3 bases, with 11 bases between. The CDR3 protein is CASSVSGFYEQYF. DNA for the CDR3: TGTGCCAGCAGCGTGTCCGGGTTCTACGAGCAGTACTTC.

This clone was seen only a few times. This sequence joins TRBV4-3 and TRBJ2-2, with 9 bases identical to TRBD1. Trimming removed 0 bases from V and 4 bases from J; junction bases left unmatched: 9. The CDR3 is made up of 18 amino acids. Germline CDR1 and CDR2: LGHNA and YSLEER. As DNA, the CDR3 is TGCGCCAGCAGCCAAGATACCCGCGGGACAGGGTTCACCGGGGAGCTGTTTTTT. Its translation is CASSQDTRGTGFTGELFF.

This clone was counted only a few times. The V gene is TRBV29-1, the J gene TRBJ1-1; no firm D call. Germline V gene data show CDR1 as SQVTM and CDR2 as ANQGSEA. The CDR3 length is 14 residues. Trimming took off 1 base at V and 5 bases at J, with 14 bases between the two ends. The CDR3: CSVEGHSVRTEAFF. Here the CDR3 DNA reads TGCAGCGTTGAAGGACACTCGGTGAGAACTGAAGCTTTCTTT.

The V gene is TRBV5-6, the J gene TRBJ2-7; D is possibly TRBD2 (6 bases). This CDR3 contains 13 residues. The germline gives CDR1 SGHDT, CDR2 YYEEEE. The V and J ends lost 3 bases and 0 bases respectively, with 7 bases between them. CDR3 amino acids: CASSSGGSYEQYF. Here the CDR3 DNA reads TGTGCCAGCAGCTCCGGGGGCTCCTACGAGCAGTACTTC.

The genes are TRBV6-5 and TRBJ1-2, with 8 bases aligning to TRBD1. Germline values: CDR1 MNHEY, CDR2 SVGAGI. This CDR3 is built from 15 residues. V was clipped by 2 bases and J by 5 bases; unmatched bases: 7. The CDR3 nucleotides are TGTGCCAGCAGTTACGGCGGGGGACAGGAGTATGGCTACACCTTC. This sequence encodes CASSYGGGQEYGYTF.

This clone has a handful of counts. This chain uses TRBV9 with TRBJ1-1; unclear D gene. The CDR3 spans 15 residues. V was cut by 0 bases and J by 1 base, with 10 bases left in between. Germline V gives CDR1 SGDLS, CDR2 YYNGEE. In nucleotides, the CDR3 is TGTGCCAGCAGCGTAGGACTGAACCCGAACACTGAAGCTTTCTTT. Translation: CASSVGLNPNTEAFF.

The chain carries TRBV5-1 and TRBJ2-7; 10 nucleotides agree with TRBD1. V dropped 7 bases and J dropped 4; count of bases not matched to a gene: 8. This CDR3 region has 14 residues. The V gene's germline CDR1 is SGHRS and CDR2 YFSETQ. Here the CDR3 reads CASGRGQGLYEQYF. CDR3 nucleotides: TGCGCCAGCGGAAGGGGACAGGGGCTTTACGAGCAGTACTTC.

CDR3 residues: CASSLTRGALYEQYF. The DNA of the CDR3 is TGTGCCAGCAGCTTGACTCGGGGGGCCCTCTACGAGCAGTACTTC. The chain carries TRBV7-2 and TRBJ2-7; perhaps TRBD2 as D (7 bases). Germline V gene sequence: CDR1 SGHTA, CDR2 FQGNSA. The CDR3 extends over 15 amino acids. V was pared by 3 bases and J by 3 bases, with 15 bases between.

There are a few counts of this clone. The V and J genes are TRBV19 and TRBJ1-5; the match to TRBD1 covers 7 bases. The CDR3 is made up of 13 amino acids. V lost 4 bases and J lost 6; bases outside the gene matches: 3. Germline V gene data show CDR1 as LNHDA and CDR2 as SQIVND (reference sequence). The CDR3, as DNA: TGTGCCAGTAGTACAGGGGGAGGTCAGCCCCAGCATTTT. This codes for CASSTGGGQPQHF.

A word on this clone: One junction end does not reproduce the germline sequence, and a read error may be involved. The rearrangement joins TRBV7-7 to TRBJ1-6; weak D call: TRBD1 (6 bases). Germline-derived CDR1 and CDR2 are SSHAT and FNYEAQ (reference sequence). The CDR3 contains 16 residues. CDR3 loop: CASSLGLQGGNSPLHF. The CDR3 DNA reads TGTGCTAGCAGCTTAGGTCTACAGGGAGGGAATTCACCCCTCCACTTT.

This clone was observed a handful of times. DNA of the CDR3: TGCGCCAGCAGCCAAGAAGGACAGGGGAGGCCCTACGAGCAGTACTTC. This sequence encodes CASSQEGQGRPYEQYF. The V call is TRBV4-1, the J call TRBJ2-7; the match to TRBD1 covers 9 bases. With V trimmed by 0 bases and J by 2 bases, 5 bases remained unmatched. The CDR3 runs to 16 residues. Germline V gene sequence: CDR1 MGHRA, CDR2 YSYEKL.